One and the same sample provided the 14 T cell receptor beta chains below, sequenced in a study of T cell repertoires in aging, cancer and after chemotherapy. TRB rearrangements spanning V, D and J were amplified using mixed TRB-A/B primers. Each CDR3 protein is one row after TCRdb ran MiXCR on the multiplex PCR reads. The table has thousands of distinct CDR3 sequences, 25% to 30% seen once; the top ten hold approximately 7%. Amplification of TCR beta used genomic DNA extracted from peripheral blood. Material for sequencing was blood. All receptors derive from a human donor in good health.

This sequence joins TRBV18 and TRBJ2-3; 7 nucleotides align to TRBD2. J lost 1 base, V lost 3 bases, and 4 bases had no gene match. The V gene's germline CDR1 is KGHSH and CDR2 LQKENI. The CDR3 has 15 residues. This CDR3 is CASSPTLAGTDTQYF. CDR3 coding DNA: TGTGCCAGCTCACCGACCCTAGCGGGCACAGATACGCAGTATTTT. Full variable domain (outside the CDR3, taken from reference TRBV18 and TRBJ2-3): NAGVMQNPRHLVRRRGQEARLRCSPMKGHSHVYWYRQLPEEGLKFMVYLQKENIIDESGMPKERFSAEFPKEGPSILRIQQVVRGDSAAYFCASSPTLAGTDTQYFGPGTRLTVL.

This clonotype appeared a few times. This chain joins TRBV12-3 or TRBV12-4 and TRBJ2-5, with 8 bases fitting TRBD1. The V segment lost 6 bases and the J segment 5 bases; nucleotides outside the gene matches: 11. This CDR3 region has 15 residues. The CDR3 loop reads CASSARQGAGETQYF. The CDR3 DNA follows: TGTGCCAGCAGCGCACGTCAGGGGGCGGGGGAGACCCAGTACTTC.

Within the sample, this clonotype is medium-sized. The chain couples TRBV6-5 to TRBJ1-6; tentatively, D is TRBD1 (6 bases). Germline V lookup: CDR1 MNHEY, CDR2 SVGAGI. The CDR3 consists of 16 residues. V shed 7 bases and J shed 6 bases, with 19 bases lying between them. Here the CDR3 reads CASNPNPGGTNSPLHF. The CDR3 DNA reads TGTGCCAGCAACCCTAACCCGGGGGGCACTAATTCACCCCTCCACTTT.

V and J are TRBV5-6 and TRBJ2-2; the match to TRBD1 covers 8 bases. CDR3 length: 15 residues. The V gene's germline CDR1 is SGHDT and CDR2 YYEEEE. The V gene end was trimmed by 4 bases and the J gene end by 4 bases; junction bases not matched to a gene: 6. The DNA for the CDR3 is TGTGCCAGCAGCCCGGGACAGGCGGTCACCGGGGAGCTGTTTTTT. Amino acids: CASSPGQAVTGELFF. Full variable domain (outside the CDR3, taken from reference TRBV5-6 and TRBJ2-2): DAGVTQSPTHLIKTRGQQVTLRCSPKSGHDTVSWYQQALGQGPQFIFQYYEEEERQRGNFPDRFSGHQFPNYSSELNVNALLLGDSALYLCASSPGQAVTGELFFGEGSRLTVL.

The J gene is TRBJ1-2, the V gene TRBV27; D uncertain. The V gene's germline CDR1 is MNHEY and CDR2 SMNVEV (reference sequence). The CDR3 loop spans 13 amino acids. V was pared by 5 bases and J by 4 bases, with 11 bases between. CDR3 in amino acids: CASSHGPGYGYTF. The CDR3 DNA is TGTGCCAGCAGTCACGGGCCCGGCTATGGCTACACCTTC.

This clonotype was observed a few times. The chain recombines TRBV7-6 with TRBJ2-3; D possibly uses TRBD1 or TRBD2 (5 bases each). The V gene's germline CDR1 is SGHVS and CDR2 FNYEAQ. The germline V and J ends were trimmed by 5 bases and 6 bases, with 12 bases remaining between them. The CDR3 contains 13 residues. CDR3 DNA: TGTGCCAGCAGCCGTCAAGAGGGGGATACGCAGTATTTT. This translates into CASSRQEGDTQYF.

The chain has TRBV20-1 and TRBJ1-2; TRBD1 agrees at 7 bases. In germline, CDR1 is DFQATT, CDR2 SNEGSKA (reference sequence). The CDR3 length is 11 residues. The CDR3 region is CAGTANYGYTF. The CDR3 nucleotides read TGCGCCGGGACAGCTAACTATGGCTACACCTTC.

Sample share makes this clonotype medium-sized. J is TRBJ2-3 and V is TRBV19, with 8 bases lining up with TRBD2. Per the germline V gene, CDR1 is LNHDA and CDR2 is SQIVND (reference sequence). The length of the CDR3 is 15 residues. Trimming took 7 bases from V and 2 from J; bases not matched to a gene: 8. CDR3 nucleotide sequence: TGTGCCAGTACCCTGACTAGCGTTCCCACAGATACGCAGTATTTT. Residues: CASTLTSVPTDTQYF.

By frequency in the sample, this clonotype is medium-sized (0.01 to 0.1%). V gene TRBV6-2 or TRBV6-3 combines with J gene TRBJ2-1, with 10 bases aligning to TRBD2. Trimming removed 2 bases from V and 10 bases from J; junction bases left unmatched: 5. Germline CDR1 MNHEY, CDR2 SVGEGT. This CDR3 spans 14 amino acids. Here the CDR3 reads CASSYASGGLEQFF. CDR3 coding DNA: TGTGCCAGCAGTTACGCTAGCGGGGGCTTAGAGCAGTTCTTC.

The chain carries TRBV14 and TRBJ1-3; D unresolved. The CDR3 consists of 17 residues. Germline CDR1 and CDR2: SGHDN and FVKESK. V gave up 0 bases and J gave up 0 bases, with 12 bases separating them. Here the CDR3 DNA reads TGTGCCAGCAGCCAAGAAGGATGGAGGACCTCTGGAAACACCATATATTTT. Encoded protein: CASSQEGWRTSGNTIYF.

This clonotype has only a few counts. The rearrangement links TRBV6-5 to TRBJ2-7; 9 nucleotides match TRBD1. Germline CDR1 and CDR2: MNHEY and SVGAGI. The CDR3 is 16 amino acids. V dropped 4 bases and J dropped 5; count of bases not matched to a gene: 12. CDR3 sequence reads: CASSFNRDRASHEQYF. CDR3 bases: TGTGCCAGCAGTTTTAACCGGGACAGGGCGTCTCACGAGCAGTACTTC.

This clonotype was detected only a few times. This chain links TRBV5-5 with TRBJ1-6; TRBD1 might be the D (5 bases). This CDR3 has 17 residues. CDR1 is SGHKS and CDR2 is YYEKEE in the germline V gene (reference sequence). V was pared by 2 bases and J by 5 bases, with 17 bases between. Written as DNA, the CDR3 is TGTGCCAGCAGCTTTAATATCCGGGACCTAAATAATTCACCCCTCCACTTT. Translation: CASSFNIRDLNNSPLHF.

This sequence joins TRBV6-5 and TRBJ2-2; D unclear. V lost 0 bases and J lost 13, with 27 bases in between. The CDR3 is made up of 18 amino acids. CDR1 and CDR2 from the germline V gene are MNHEY and SVGAGI. The DNA for the CDR3 is TGTGCCAGCAGTTACTCCAGGCCCGAGCAGGCCCTCACCGCTGGGCTGTTTTTT. This encodes CASSYSRPEQALTAGLFF.

This chain joins TRBV6-5 and TRBJ1-1; D is unresolved. The CDR3 is made up of 15 amino acids. V lost 0 bases, J lost 2 bases, and 10 bases lay in between. Germline V gene sequence: CDR1 MNHEY, CDR2 SVGAGI. CDR3 region: CASSYSEVANTEAFF. Here the CDR3 DNA reads TGTGCCAGCAGTTACTCCGAGGTGGCCAACACTGAAGCTTTCTTT.